This TCR beta chain was observed in a study of blood T cell repertoires in COVID-19. In the study overall: PBMCs, B-cell-depleted T cells, or T cells were the source of the cDNA or gDNA that made up the material.

TCRdb keeps only in-frame clones here, not all; method: immunoSEQ multiplex PCR. Of under 200,000 clones detected, 75% to 85% appear once; the ten largest clones hold roughly 6.7%. The CDR3 is made up of 15 amino acids. The V and J ends lost 4 bases and 0 bases respectively, with 14 bases between them. Germline CDR1 and CDR2: SGDLS and YYNGEE. The source is a man in his 60s with acute or convalescent COVID-19. V is TRBV9 and J is TRBJ2-7; possibly TRBD1 for D (5 bases). What was sequenced was peripheral blood. The CDR3 region is CASSYGAVSSYEQYF. Here the CDR3 DNA reads TGTGCCAGCAGCTATGGGGCGGTAAGCTCCTACGAGCAGTACTTC.